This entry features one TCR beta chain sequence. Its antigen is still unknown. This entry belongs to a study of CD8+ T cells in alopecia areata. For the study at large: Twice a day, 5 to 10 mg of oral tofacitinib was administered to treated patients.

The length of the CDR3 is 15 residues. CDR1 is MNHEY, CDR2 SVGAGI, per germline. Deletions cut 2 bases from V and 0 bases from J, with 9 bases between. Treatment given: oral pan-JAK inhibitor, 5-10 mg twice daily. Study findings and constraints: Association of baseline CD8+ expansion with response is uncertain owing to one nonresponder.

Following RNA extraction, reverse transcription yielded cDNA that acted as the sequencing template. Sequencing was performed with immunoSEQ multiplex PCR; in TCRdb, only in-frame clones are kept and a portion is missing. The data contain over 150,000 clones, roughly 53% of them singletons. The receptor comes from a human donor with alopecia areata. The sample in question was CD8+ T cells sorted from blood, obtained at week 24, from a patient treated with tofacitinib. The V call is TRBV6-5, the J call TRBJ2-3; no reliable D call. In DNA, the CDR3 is TGTGCCAGCAGTTACCAATTCGACAGCACAGATACGCAGTATTTT. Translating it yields CASSYQFDSTDTQYF.